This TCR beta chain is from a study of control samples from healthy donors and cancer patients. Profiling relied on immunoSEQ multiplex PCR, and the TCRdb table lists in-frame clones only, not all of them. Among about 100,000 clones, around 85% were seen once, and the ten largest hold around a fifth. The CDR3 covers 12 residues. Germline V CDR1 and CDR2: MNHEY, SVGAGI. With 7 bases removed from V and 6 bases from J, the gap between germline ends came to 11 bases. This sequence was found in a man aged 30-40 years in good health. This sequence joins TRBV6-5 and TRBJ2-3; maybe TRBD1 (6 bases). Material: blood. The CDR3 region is CASNAGVDTQYF. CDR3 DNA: TGTGCCAGCAATGCAGGGGTTGATACGCAGTATTTT.